This T cell receptor (beta chain) was obtained from a study of regulatory T cells in long-lasting Graves disease. Study-level points and caveats: TRBV28 was favored in persistent disease, as were TRBJ1-2 and TRBJ2-5.

Combining iRepertoire HTBI primers with Arm-PCR of CDR3 regions, the authors built TCR beta libraries. TCRdb called the multiplex PCR reads again in MiXCR, with one record for every CDR3 protein. Among around 460,000 distinct CDR3 sequences listed, 20% to 25% were seen once. As to this clonotype: Its target is unknown.

The CDR3 is 14 residues long. With 8 bases removed from V and 1 base from J, the gap between germline ends came to 14 bases. Germline lookup yields CDR1 LGHDT and CDR2 YNNKEL (reference sequence). Time point: persistent/refractory GD, antithyroid drugs over 5 years with positive TRAb. PBMC RNA was the source of the TCR library. Roughly 9.2 milliliters of peripheral blood were drawn into EDTA tubes. This sequence was found in a female donor with Graves disease. This sample comprised peripheral blood mononuclear cells (PBMCs), obtained when the disease was refractory, from a patient treated with antithyroid drugs. The chain couples TRBV3-1 to TRBJ1-1; weak D call: TRBD1 (6 bases). CDR3 sequence reads: CASRARGRNTEAFF. CDR3 nucleotides: TGTGCCAGCCGGGCCCGGGGGCGGAACACTGAAGCTTTCTTT.